The next 12 T cell receptor beta chains were all read from a single sample in a study of blood T cell repertoires in COVID-19. Using immunoSEQ multiplex PCR, the repertoire was profiled, and TCRdb retains in-frame clones only, with some absent. In the table there are 130,000 to 150,000 clones, around 83% of which are singletons. Sample: PBMCs or T cells enriched from blood (not recorded which). The source of these receptors is a woman aged 50 to 60 who had been exposed to COVID-19.

This clone was detected once. The chain couples TRBV7-6 to TRBJ2-7; D may be TRBD2 (6 bases). The CDR3 spans 16 residues. Looked up from germline, CDR1 is SGHVS and CDR2 is FNYEAQ. Between the trimmed V and J ends, which lost 0 bases and 0 bases, there was a span of 12 bases. The CDR3 DNA reads as TGTGCCAGCAGCTTAGCGGCGGGACCAACCTCCTACGAGCAGTACTTC. The encoded protein is CASSLAAGPTSYEQYF.

This clone was detected only once. This chain uses TRBV6-2 or TRBV6-3 with TRBJ2-7; TRBD1 might be the D (6 bases). This CDR3 comprises 13 residues. Trimming shortened V by 6 bases and J by 2 bases, and 11 bases separated the two germline ends. Germline CDR1 reads MNHEY; CDR2 reads SVGEGT. CDR3 region: CASSRTVTYEQYF. DNA for the CDR3: TGTGCCAGCAGCCGGACAGTGACCTACGAGCAGTACTTC.

This chain uses TRBV4-3 with TRBJ2-1; TRBD1 agrees at 10 bases. Germline lookup yields CDR1 LGHNA and CDR2 YSLEER. J was trimmed by 6 bases and V by 6 bases; bases with no gene match: 5. This CDR3 is built from 14 residues. CDR3 in DNA: TGCGCCAGCAGGCCGGGACAGGGGCGCAATGAGCAGTTCTTC. Encoded protein: CASRPGQGRNEQFF.

V and J are TRBV6-1 and TRBJ2-3; 7 bases fit TRBD2. The CDR3 has 19 amino acids. CDR1 is MNHNS, CDR2 SASEGT, per germline. Trimming cost V 0 bases and J 0 bases; bases outside gene matches: 12. The CDR3 nucleotides read TGTGCCAGCAGTGAAGCGCTTCAGTCCCGGGGGGTAAGCACAGATACGCAGTATTTT. Encoded protein: CASSEALQSRGVSTDTQYF.

This rearrangement joins TRBV28 to TRBJ2-2; tentatively, D is TRBD1 (5 bases). V lost 5 bases and J lost 1, with 11 bases in between. This CDR3 is 15 amino acids long. The germline V gene has CDR1 MDHEN and CDR2 SYDVKM. The CDR3 coding sequence is TGTGCCAGCAGTCAAAACAGGAAGAACACCGGGGAGCTGTTTTTT. It encodes CASSQNRKNTGELFF. The full variable domain, its missing parts supplied by reference TRBV28 and TRBJ2-2, is DVKVTQSSRYLVKRTGEKVFLECVQDMDHENMFWYRQDPGLGLRLIYFSYDVKMKEKGDIPEGYSVSREKKERFSLILESASTNQTSMYLCASSQNRKNTGELFFGEGSRLTVL.

V is TRBV28 and J is TRBJ1-2; D possibly corresponds to TRBD1 (6 bases). The CDR3 totals 13 residues. Germline-derived CDR1 and CDR2 are MDHEN and SYDVKM. Between the trimmed V and J ends, which lost 6 bases and 3 bases, there was a span of 11 bases. The CDR3 loop is CASRVTGYYGYTF. The DNA of the CDR3 is TGTGCCAGCAGAGTAACAGGGTACTATGGCTACACCTTC.

The chain employs TRBV11-2 and TRBJ2-7, with 9 bases matching TRBD1. J lost 2 bases, V lost 5 bases, and 7 bases had no gene match. Germline V gene sequence: CDR1 SGHAT, CDR2 FQNNGV. The CDR3 totals 15 residues. The CDR3 nucleotides read TGTGCCAGCAGCCGACCCTGGACAGGGGCCTACGAGCAGTACTTC. It codes for CASSRPWTGAYEQYF.

CDR3 loop: CASSRSPAGGPGEQYF. The CDR3 bases are TGTGCCAGCAGCCGGTCCCCCGCGGGAGGGCCAGGGGAGCAGTACTTC. The gene calls are TRBV7-9 and TRBJ2-7, with 9 bases identical to TRBD2. V was pared by 5 bases and J by 7 bases, with 15 bases of the junction left unmatched. Per germline, CDR1 SEHNR and CDR2 FQNEAQ (reference sequence). The CDR3 extends over 16 amino acids.

The chain is built from TRBV7-9 and TRBJ1-4; D may be TRBD1 (6 bases). CDR3 length: 15 residues. V lost 8 bases to trimming and J lost 7 bases, with 20 bases between them. Germline V gives CDR1 SEHNR, CDR2 FQNEAQ (reference sequence). This chain's CDR3 is CASRKGFSGVEKLFF. CDR3 DNA sequence: TGTGCCAGCCGAAAGGGTTTTTCAGGGGTTGAAAAACTGTTTTTT.

The chain links TRBV2 to TRBJ1-2, with 7 bases that match TRBD1. CDR1 is SNHLY, CDR2 FYNNEI, per germline. With V trimmed by 5 bases and J by 2 bases, 5 bases remained unmatched. The CDR3 spans 14 residues. Here the CDR3 reads CASSPQGVNYGYTF. CDR3 DNA: TGTGCCAGCAGTCCCCAGGGGGTCAACTATGGCTACACCTTC.

The CDR3 is CASSAGHITGEQYF. CDR3 in DNA: TGTGCCAGCAGCGCTGGGCACATAACTGGGGAGCAGTACTTC. This chain uses TRBV9 with TRBJ2-7; D not certain. Germline loops: CDR1 SGDLS, CDR2 YYNGEE. CDR3 size: 14 residues. V was clipped by 3 bases and J by 7 bases, with 17 bases between them.

The chain uses TRBV19 and TRBJ1-2; 7 positions match TRBD1. Germline CDR1 is LNHDA and CDR2 is SQIVND (reference sequence). The ends lost 4 bases at V and 6 bases at J; junction bases unmatched: 14. This CDR3 is 16 amino acids long. In nucleotides, the CDR3 is TGTGCCAGTAGTAAGGGGAGAAGGGGGCTTTGGCATGGCTACACCTTC. Amino acid sequence: CASSKGRRGLWHGYTF.